This T cell receptor (beta chain) was identified in a study of blood T cell repertoires in COVID-19. Some clones are missing from TCRdb's copy, which holds only in-frame ones; the method was immunoSEQ multiplex PCR. The table includes 150,000 to 200,000 clones, approximately 90% detected once. V gave up 4 bases and J gave up 9 bases; unmatched junction bases: 11. In germline, CDR1 is MNHNY, CDR2 SVGAGI (reference sequence). The CDR3 extends over 15 amino acids. The sequencing sample was made of peripheral blood. This clonotype was obtained from a woman in her 70s with COVID-19, enrolled during active disease. The chain links TRBV6-6 to TRBJ1-1; 10 positions agree with TRBD1. This chain's CDR3 is CASSSITGTGDKAFF. The CDR3 nucleotides are TGTGCCAGCAGTTCCATAACAGGGACAGGGGATAAAGCTTTCTTT.